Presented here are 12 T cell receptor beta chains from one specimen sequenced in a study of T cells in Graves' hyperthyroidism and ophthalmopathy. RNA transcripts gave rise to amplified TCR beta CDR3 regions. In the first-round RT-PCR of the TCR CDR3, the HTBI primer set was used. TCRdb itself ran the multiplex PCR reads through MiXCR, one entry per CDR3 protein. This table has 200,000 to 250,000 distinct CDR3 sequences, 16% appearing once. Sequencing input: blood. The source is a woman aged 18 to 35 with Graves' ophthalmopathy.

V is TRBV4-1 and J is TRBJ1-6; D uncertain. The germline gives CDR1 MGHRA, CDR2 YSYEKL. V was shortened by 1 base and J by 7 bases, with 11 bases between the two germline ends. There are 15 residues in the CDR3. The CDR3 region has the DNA TGCGCCAGCAGCCAAGTCTCGGCACCGAATTCACCCCTCCACTTT. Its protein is CASSQVSAPNSPLHF.

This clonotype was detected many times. The CDR3 DNA is TGCAGCGTTGAAGAAGGACTAGCGGGAGTTGTAGATACGCAGTATTTT. Translated: CSVEEGLAGVVDTQYF. The chain carries TRBV29-1 and TRBJ2-3; 13 positions match TRBD2. The CDR3 runs to 16 residues. Germline trimming cut 0 bases from V and 5 bases from J; bases unmatched to any gene: 5. The V gene's germline CDR1 is SQVTM and CDR2 ANQGSEA.

The CDR3 DNA sequence: TGTGCCAGCACCCAGGACAGGGTCGATCAGGGGAACACTGAAGCTTTCTTT. Its protein product is CASTQDRVDQGNTEAFF. The chain carries TRBV6-2 or TRBV6-3 and TRBJ1-1; 8 bases line up with TRBD1. Germline V gene sequence: CDR1 MNHEY, CDR2 SVGEGT. Losses at the gene ends were 7 bases for V and 1 base for J; bases not matched to a gene: 14. The CDR3 consists of 17 residues.

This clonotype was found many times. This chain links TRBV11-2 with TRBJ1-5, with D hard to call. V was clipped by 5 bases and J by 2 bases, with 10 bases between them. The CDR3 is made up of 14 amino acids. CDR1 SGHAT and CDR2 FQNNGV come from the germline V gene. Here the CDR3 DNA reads TGTGCCAGCAGCATCGCCCTCGGCAATCAGCCCCAGCATTTT. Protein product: CASSIALGNQPQHF.

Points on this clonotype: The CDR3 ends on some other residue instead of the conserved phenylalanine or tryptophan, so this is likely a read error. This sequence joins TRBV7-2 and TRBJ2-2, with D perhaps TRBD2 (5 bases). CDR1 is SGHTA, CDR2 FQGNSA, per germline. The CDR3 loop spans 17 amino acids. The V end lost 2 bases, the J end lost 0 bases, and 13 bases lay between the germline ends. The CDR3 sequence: CASSLFVGAANTGELFL. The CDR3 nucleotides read TGTGCCAGCAGCTTATTCGTGGGAGCCGCGAACACCGGGGAGCTGTTTCTT.

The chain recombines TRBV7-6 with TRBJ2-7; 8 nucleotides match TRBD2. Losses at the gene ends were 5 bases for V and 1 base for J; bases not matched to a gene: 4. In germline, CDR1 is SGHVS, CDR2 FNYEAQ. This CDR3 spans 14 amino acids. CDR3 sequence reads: CASSESGGSYEQYF. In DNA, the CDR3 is TGTGCCAGCAGCGAGAGCGGGGGATCCTACGAGCAGTACTTC.

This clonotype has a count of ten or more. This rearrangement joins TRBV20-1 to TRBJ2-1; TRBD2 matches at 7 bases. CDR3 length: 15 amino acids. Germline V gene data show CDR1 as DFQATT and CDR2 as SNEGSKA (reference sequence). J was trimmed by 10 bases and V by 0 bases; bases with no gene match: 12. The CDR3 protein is CSARDRGLTGAEQFF. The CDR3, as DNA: TGCAGTGCTAGAGATAGGGGACTAACGGGCGCCGAGCAGTTCTTC.

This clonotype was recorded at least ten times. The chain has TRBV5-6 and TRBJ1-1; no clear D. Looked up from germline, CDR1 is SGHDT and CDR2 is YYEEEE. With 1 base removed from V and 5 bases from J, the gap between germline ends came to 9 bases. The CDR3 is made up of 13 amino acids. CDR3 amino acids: CASSLLGRTEAFF. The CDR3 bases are TGTGCCAGCAGCTTGCTAGGGCGGACTGAAGCTTTCTTT. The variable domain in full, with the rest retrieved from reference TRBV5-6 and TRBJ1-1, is DAGVTQSPTHLIKTRGQQVTLRCSPKSGHDTVSWYQQALGQGPQFIFQYYEEEERQRGNFPDRFSGHQFPNYSSELNVNALLLGDSALYLCASSLLGRTEAFFGQGTRLTVV.

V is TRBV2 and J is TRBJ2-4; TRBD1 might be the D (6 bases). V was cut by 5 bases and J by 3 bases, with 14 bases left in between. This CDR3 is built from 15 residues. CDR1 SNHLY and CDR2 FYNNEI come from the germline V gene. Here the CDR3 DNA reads TGTGCCAGCAGTTCCGTTACAGGGCACAAAAACATTCAGTACTTC. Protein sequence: CASSSVTGHKNIQYF.

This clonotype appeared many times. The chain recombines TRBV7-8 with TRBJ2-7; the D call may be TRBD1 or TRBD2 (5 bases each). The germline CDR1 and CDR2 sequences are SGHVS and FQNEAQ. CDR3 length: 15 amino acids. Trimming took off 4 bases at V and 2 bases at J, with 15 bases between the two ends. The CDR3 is CASSSRWDRPYEQYF. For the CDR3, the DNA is TGTGCCAGCAGCTCCCGTTGGGACCGGCCCTACGAGCAGTACTTC.

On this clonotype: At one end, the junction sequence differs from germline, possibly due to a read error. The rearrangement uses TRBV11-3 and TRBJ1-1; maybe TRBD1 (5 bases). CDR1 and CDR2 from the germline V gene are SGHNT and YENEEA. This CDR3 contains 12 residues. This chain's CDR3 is CTSRKAGPEAFF. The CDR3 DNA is TGTACCAGCAGGAAGGCAGGGCCTGAAGCTTTCTTT.

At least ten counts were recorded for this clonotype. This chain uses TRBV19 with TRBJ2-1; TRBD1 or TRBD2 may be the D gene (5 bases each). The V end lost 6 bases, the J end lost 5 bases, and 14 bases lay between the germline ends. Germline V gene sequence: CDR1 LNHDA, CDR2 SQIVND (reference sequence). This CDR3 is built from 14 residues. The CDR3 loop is CASSPQGRHNEQFF. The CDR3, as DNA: TGTGCCAGTAGCCCCCAGGGACGCCACAATGAGCAGTTCTTC.